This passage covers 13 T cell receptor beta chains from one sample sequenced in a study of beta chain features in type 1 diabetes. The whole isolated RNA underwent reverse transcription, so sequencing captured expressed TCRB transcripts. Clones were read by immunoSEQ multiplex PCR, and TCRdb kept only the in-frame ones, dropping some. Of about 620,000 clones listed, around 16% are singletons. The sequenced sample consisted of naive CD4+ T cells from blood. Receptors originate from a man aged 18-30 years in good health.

CDR3 in DNA: TGTGCCTGGACCGTCGGCCGAATGAACAGGGGGAGCTACGAGCAGTACTTC. Translating gives CAWTVGRMNRGSYEQYF. The rearrangement uses TRBV30 and TRBJ2-7; 8 bases are shared with TRBD1. Germline-derived CDR1 and CDR2 are GTSNPN and SVGIG (reference sequence). V shed 4 bases and J 3 bases; nucleotides not matched to a gene: 17. This CDR3 region has 17 residues.

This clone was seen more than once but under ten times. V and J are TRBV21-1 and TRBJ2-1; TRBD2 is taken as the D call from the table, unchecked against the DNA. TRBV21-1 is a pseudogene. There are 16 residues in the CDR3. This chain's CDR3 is CASSLTSGRANENPFF. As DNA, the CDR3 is TGTGCCAGCAGCCTAACTAGCGGGAGGGCTAATGAGAACCCGTTCTTC.

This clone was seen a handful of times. As DNA, the CDR3 is TGTGCCAGCACTCCTTCGGACAGGGTTTCACCCCTCCACTTT. This translates into CASTPSDRVSPLHF. This rearrangement joins TRBV6-5 to TRBJ1-6; 8 nucleotides line up with TRBD1. Germline V gives CDR1 MNHEY, CDR2 SVGAGI. There are 14 residues in the CDR3. Losses at the gene ends were 7 bases for V and 9 bases for J; bases not matched to a gene: 8.

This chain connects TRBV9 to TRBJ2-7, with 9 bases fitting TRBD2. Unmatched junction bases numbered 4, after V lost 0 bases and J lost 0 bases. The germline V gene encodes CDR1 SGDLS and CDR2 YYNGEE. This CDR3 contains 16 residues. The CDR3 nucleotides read TGTGCCAGCAGCGTAGAGTTGACTAGCGGCTCCTACGAGCAGTACTTC. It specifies CASSVELTSGSYEQYF.

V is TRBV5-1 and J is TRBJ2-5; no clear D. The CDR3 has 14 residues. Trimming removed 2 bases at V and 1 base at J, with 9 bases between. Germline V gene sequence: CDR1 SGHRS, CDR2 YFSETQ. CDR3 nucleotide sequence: TGCGCCAGCAGCTTCCCGAGTCTCCAAGAGACCCAGTACTTC. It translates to CASSFPSLQETQYF. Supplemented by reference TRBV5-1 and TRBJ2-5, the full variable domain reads KAGVTQTPRYLIKTRGQQVTLSCSPISGHRSVSWYQQTPGQGLQFLFEYFSETQRNKGNFPGRFSGRQFSNSRSEMNVSTLELGDSALYLCASSFPSLQETQYFGPGTRLLVL.

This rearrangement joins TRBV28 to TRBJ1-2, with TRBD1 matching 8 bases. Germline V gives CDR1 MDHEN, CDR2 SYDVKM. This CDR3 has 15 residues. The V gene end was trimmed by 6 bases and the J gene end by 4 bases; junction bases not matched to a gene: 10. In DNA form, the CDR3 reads TGTGCCAGCAGGCCCCGACAGGGGACCTCCTATGGCTACACCTTC. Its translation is CASRPRQGTSYGYTF.

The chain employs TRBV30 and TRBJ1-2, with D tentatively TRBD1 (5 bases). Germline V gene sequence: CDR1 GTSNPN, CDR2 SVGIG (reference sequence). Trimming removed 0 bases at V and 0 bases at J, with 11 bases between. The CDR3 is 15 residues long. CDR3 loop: CAWSVLGGTNYGYTF. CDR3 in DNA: TGTGCCTGGAGTGTACTTGGGGGTACTAACTATGGCTACACCTTC.

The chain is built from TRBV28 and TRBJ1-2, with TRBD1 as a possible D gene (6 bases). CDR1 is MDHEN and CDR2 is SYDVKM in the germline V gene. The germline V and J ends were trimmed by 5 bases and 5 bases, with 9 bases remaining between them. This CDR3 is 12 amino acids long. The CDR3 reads CASSGQTYGYTF. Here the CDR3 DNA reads TGTGCCAGCAGTGGACAGACTTATGGCTACACCTTC.

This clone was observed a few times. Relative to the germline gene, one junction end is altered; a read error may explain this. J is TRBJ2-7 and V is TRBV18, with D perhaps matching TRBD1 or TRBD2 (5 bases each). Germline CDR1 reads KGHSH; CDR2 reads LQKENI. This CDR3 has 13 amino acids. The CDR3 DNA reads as TGTGCCAGCGCACCGGGACCCTCCTACGAGCAGTACTTC. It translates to CASAPGPSYEQYF.

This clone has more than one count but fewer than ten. The CDR3 reads CATSSGSSYEQYF. The CDR3 DNA is TGCGCCACCTCCTCGGGAAGCTCCTACGAGCAGTACTTC. The J gene is TRBJ2-7, the V gene TRBV5-1; D is possibly TRBD2 (5 bases). The CDR3 covers 13 residues. V lost 9 bases, J lost 0 bases, and 13 bases lay in between. The V gene's germline CDR1 is SGHRS and CDR2 YFSETQ.

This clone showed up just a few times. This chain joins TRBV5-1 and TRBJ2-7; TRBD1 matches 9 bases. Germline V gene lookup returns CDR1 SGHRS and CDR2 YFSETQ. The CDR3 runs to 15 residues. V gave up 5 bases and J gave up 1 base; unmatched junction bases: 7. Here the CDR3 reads CASSRDRAVSYEQYF. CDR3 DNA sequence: TGCGCCAGCAGTCGGGACAGGGCTGTTTCCTACGAGCAGTACTTC. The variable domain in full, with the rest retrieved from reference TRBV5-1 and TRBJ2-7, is KAGVTQTPRYLIKTRGQQVTLSCSPISGHRSVSWYQQTPGQGLQFLFEYFSETQRNKGNFPGRFSGRQFSNSRSEMNVSTLELGDSALYLCASSRDRAVSYEQYFGPGTRLTVT.

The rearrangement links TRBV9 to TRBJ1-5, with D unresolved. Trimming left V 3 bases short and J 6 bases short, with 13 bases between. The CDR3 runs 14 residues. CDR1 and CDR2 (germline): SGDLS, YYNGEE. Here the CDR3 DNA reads TGTGCCAGCAGCGCCCGCCCCTTGGGTCAGCCCCAGCATTTT. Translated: CASSARPLGQPQHF.

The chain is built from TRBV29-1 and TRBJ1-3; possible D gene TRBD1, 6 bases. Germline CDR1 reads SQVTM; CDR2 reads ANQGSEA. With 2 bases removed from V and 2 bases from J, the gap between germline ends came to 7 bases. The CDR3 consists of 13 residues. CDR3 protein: CSVEYRAGNTIYF. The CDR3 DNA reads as TGCAGCGTTGAATACAGGGCTGGAAACACCATATATTTT.